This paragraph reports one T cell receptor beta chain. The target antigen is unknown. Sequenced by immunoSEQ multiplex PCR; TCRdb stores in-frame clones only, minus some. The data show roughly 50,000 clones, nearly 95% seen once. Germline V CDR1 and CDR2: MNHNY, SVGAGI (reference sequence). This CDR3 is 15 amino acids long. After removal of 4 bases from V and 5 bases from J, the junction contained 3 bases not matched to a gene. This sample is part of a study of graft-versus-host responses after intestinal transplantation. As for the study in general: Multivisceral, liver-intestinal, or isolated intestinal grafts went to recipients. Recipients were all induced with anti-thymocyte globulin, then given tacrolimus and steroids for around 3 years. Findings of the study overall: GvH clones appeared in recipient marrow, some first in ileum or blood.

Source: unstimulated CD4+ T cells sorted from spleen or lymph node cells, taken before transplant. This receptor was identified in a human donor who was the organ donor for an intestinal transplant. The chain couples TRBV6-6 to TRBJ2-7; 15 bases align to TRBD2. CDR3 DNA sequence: TGTGCCAGCAGTTCCGGACTAGCGGGAGGGAACGAGCAGTACTTC. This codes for CASSSGLAGGNEQYF.